What follows are 27 T cell receptor beta chains derived from one specimen sequenced in a study of cytotoxic CD8 clonotypes in ibrutinib-treated CLL. Data came from immunoSEQ multiplex PCR; TCRdb stores just in-frame clones and leaves some out. The repertoire includes hundreds of thousands of clones, 70% of them detected once, and 15% sits in the top ten. The sample here was PBMCs, taken after 24 months of ibrutinib treatment. The source is a human donor with chronic lymphocytic leukemia.

The chain has TRBV7-9 and TRBJ1-2; the D gene is possibly TRBD1 (5 bases). V lost 2 bases to trimming and J lost 2 bases, with 15 bases between them. In germline, CDR1 is SEHNR, CDR2 FQNEAQ (reference sequence). This CDR3 comprises 16 residues. In nucleotides, the CDR3 is TGTGCCAGCAGCTTAACCCCAGCAGGGATCAACTATGGCTACACCTTC. It translates to CASSLTPAGINYGYTF.

The V and J genes are TRBV7-2 and TRBJ1-5, with no clear D. The germline V and J ends were trimmed by 0 bases and 3 bases, with 9 bases remaining between them. This CDR3 spans 15 amino acids. Germline loops: CDR1 SGHTA, CDR2 FQGNSA. CDR3 protein: CASSLAGQLNQPQHF. CDR3 DNA sequence: TGTGCCAGCAGCTTAGCGGGCCAGCTCAATCAGCCCCAGCATTTT. Full variable domain (missing parts from reference TRBV7-2 and TRBJ1-5): GAGVSQSPSNKVTEKGKDVELRCDPISGHTALYWYRQSLGQGLEFLIYFQGNSAPDKSGLPSDRFSAERTGGSVSTLTIQRTQQEDSAVYLCASSLAGQLNQPQHFGDGTRLSIL.

The chain uses TRBV4-1 and TRBJ1-4, with D hard to call. The V end was cut by 0 bases, the J end by 5 bases, with 16 bases between. From germline, CDR1 is MGHRA and CDR2 YSYEKL. The CDR3 totals 17 residues. This chain's CDR3 is CASSQDPAGQRNEKLFF. CDR3 bases: TGCGCCAGCAGCCAAGATCCGGCGGGCCAACGGAATGAAAAACTGTTTTTT.

This rearrangement joins TRBV6-6 to TRBJ1-5; 10 nucleotides agree with TRBD1. The germline V gene has CDR1 MNHNY and CDR2 SVGAGI (reference sequence). V shed 6 bases and J 4 bases; nucleotides not matched to a gene: 6. The CDR3 contains 15 residues. This CDR3 reads CASRGGQGTNQPQHF. In nucleotides, the CDR3 is TGTGCCAGCAGGGGGGGACAGGGGACAAATCAGCCCCAGCATTTT.

The chain uses TRBV7-2 and TRBJ1-5; possible D gene TRBD1, 5 bases. V dropped 0 bases and J dropped 5 bases, with 8 bases sitting between them. CDR1 and CDR2 (germline): SGHTA, FQGNSA. This CDR3 contains 14 residues. Here the CDR3 DNA reads TGTGCCAGCAGCTTAGCAGGGGAATATCAGCCCCAGCATTTT. It encodes CASSLAGEYQPQHF.

The V and J genes are TRBV6-4 and TRBJ1-5; 7 bases align to TRBD1. CDR1 and CDR2 from the germline V gene are MRHNA and SNTAGT. The CDR3 extends over 14 amino acids. The V segment lost 5 bases and the J segment 5 bases; nucleotides outside the gene matches: 6. The CDR3 DNA reads as TGTGCCAGCAGTCGCCAGGGGGGAGATCAGCCCCAGCATTTT. It specifies CASSRQGGDQPQHF.

V and J are TRBV7-8 and TRBJ2-5; 7 bases are shared with TRBD2. Judging by the DNA end, TRBJ2-7 fits better; the J call may be wrong. This CDR3 comprises 14 residues. CDR1 is SGHVS, CDR2 FQNEAQ, per germline. This chain's CDR3 is CASSSPGGPREQYF. The CDR3 DNA follows: TGTGCCAGCAGCTCGCCGGGAGGTCCGCGCGAGCAGTACTTC.

This rearrangement joins TRBV28 to TRBJ2-2; D is perhaps TRBD1 or TRBD2 (6 bases each). V shed 5 bases and J shed 4 bases, with 14 bases lying between them. The CDR3 length is 15 residues. Germline-derived CDR1 and CDR2 are MDHEN and SYDVKM. This chain's CDR3 is CASSPAGHLTGELFF. The CDR3, as DNA: TGTGCCAGCAGTCCCGCGGGACACCTCACCGGGGAGCTGTTTTTT.

V is TRBV6-5 and J is TRBJ2-1, with 9 bases fitting TRBD2. V gave up 4 bases and J gave up 2 bases; unmatched junction bases: 3. Germline V gene lookup returns CDR1 MNHEY and CDR2 SVGAGI. The CDR3 runs 15 residues. The CDR3 nucleotides read TGTGCCAGCAGTTTGCGGGAGGGCCCCTACAATGAGCAGTTCTTC. It codes for CASSLREGPYNEQFF.

This sequence joins TRBV29-1 and TRBJ2-7; D is perhaps TRBD2 (5 bases). Trimming took off 3 bases at V and 2 bases at J, with 14 bases between the two ends. Germline V gene lookup returns CDR1 SQVTM and CDR2 ANQGSEA. CDR3 length: 14 residues. CDR3: CSVEEEVAPYEQYF. The DNA of the CDR3 is TGCAGCGTTGAGGAGGAGGTAGCTCCCTACGAGCAGTACTTC.

This rearrangement joins TRBV5-8 to TRBJ2-1, with no clear D. Trimming took 5 bases from V and 9 from J, leaving 15 bases between them. Germline-derived CDR1 and CDR2 are SGHTS and YDEGEE. The CDR3 spans 13 residues. The DNA of the CDR3 is TGTGCCAGCAGTTTGAACCGGGTTGGTGAGCAGTTCTTC. Translated: CASSLNRVGEQFF.

This clone was found once. This chain uses TRBV5-4 with TRBJ2-3, with 8 bases lining up with TRBD1. The CDR3 spans 14 residues. J gave up 3 bases and V 4 bases, and 4 bases lay outside the gene matches. Looked up from germline, CDR1 is SGHNT and CDR2 is YYREEE (reference sequence). DNA for the CDR3: TGTGCCAGCAGCCCGGACAGGGTTACAGATACGCAGTATTTT. Translating gives CASSPDRVTDTQYF.

This clone has more than one count but fewer than ten. The rearrangement joins TRBV2 to TRBJ2-2, with D perhaps assigned TRBD1 or TRBD2 (6 bases each). Germline-derived CDR1 and CDR2 are SNHLY and FYNNEI. With 2 bases removed from V and 6 bases from J, the gap between germline ends came to 7 bases. This CDR3 is 13 amino acids long. CDR3 in DNA: TGTGCCAGCAGTGAACGGGGGCCCGGGGAGCTGTTTTTT. The encoded protein is CASSERGPGELFF.

This clone was counted between two and nine times. The chain is built from TRBV29-1 and TRBJ2-7; TRBD2 aligns across 8 bases. The germline CDR1 and CDR2 sequences are SQVTM and ANQGSEA. J gave up 5 bases and V 6 bases, and 15 bases lay outside the gene matches. The CDR3 runs 15 residues. Here the CDR3 reads CSVKGRPGGEHEQYF. The CDR3, as DNA: TGCAGCGTGAAGGGCCGCCCGGGAGGGGAGCACGAGCAGTACTTC.

The CDR3, as DNA: TGTGCCAGCAGCCAAGAATCTCAACAGCGCAATCAGCCCCAGCATTTT. The encoded protein is CASSQESQQRNQPQHF. The chain links TRBV4-2 to TRBJ1-5; no clear D. Germline assignment: CDR1 LGHNA and CDR2 YNFKEQ. The CDR3 covers 16 residues. V was shortened by 0 bases and J by 2 bases, with 11 bases between the two germline ends.

Only a few counts were recorded for this clone. V usage is TRBV11-1 and J usage is TRBJ2-7; TRBD1 is a possible D gene (5 bases). Germline V gene sequence: CDR1 SGHAT, CDR2 FQDESV (reference sequence). The ends were cut back, 5 bases at V and 4 bases at J, with 12 bases in the middle. This CDR3 spans 13 amino acids. The CDR3 nucleotides are TGTGCCAGCAGCGATTGGGGCCTTTACGAGCAGTACTTC. Amino acid sequence: CASSDWGLYEQYF.

This clone has just a few counts. V is TRBV5-1 and J is TRBJ2-7; 13 positions match TRBD2. This CDR3 spans 17 amino acids. J was trimmed by 4 bases and V by 3 bases; bases with no gene match: 10. The germline V gene has CDR1 SGHRS and CDR2 YFSETQ. The CDR3 nucleotides are TGCGCCAGCAGCTCTGGACTAGCGGGAGAAAGGCGATACGAGCAGTACTTC. It specifies CASSSGLAGERRYEQYF.

The chain links TRBV5-1 to TRBJ1-2; D is unresolved. Trimming stripped 3 bases from V and 4 bases from J, with 7 bases between. The CDR3 has 12 amino acids. Per the germline V gene, CDR1 is SGHRS and CDR2 is YFSETQ. The chain's CDR3 is CASSSGIYGYTF. DNA for the CDR3: TGCGCCAGCAGCTCGGGCATCTATGGCTACACCTTC.

The J gene is TRBJ2-7, the V gene TRBV29-1, with 7 bases aligning to TRBD2. Germline loops: CDR1 SQVTM, CDR2 ANQGSEA. With 4 bases clipped from V and 2 bases from J, the junction kept 11 bases outside the gene matches. The CDR3 extends over 15 amino acids. The CDR3 sequence is CSVGSDGLGAYEQYF. In DNA, the CDR3 is TGCAGCGTTGGTAGTGACGGACTAGGGGCCTACGAGCAGTACTTC.

This clone has a handful of counts. The V call is TRBV10-3, the J call TRBJ2-5; D gene ambiguous. The ends were cut back, 0 bases at V and 1 base at J, with 9 bases in the middle. Per the germline V gene, CDR1 is ENHRY and CDR2 is SYGVKD. The CDR3 runs 15 residues. This chain's CDR3 is CAISESQELQETQYF. The CDR3 bases are TGTGCCATCAGTGAGTCGCAAGAGCTCCAAGAGACCCAGTACTTC.

Of note for this clone: Other DNA sequences in this specimen translate into the identical CDR3. V and J are TRBV9 and TRBJ2-1; D not certain. Germline loops: CDR1 SGDLS, CDR2 YYNGEE. The V and J ends lost 4 bases and 6 bases respectively, with 8 bases between them. The CDR3 is made up of 12 amino acids. The CDR3: CASSPSPNEQFF. The CDR3 DNA follows: TGTGCCAGCAGCCCTTCCCCCAATGAGCAGTTCTTC.

The V and J genes are TRBV6-1 and TRBJ2-7; 9 nucleotides agree with TRBD1. Germline CDR1 reads MNHNS; CDR2 reads SASEGT. This CDR3 comprises 14 residues. The V gene end was trimmed by 5 bases and the J gene end by 5 bases; junction bases not matched to a gene: 7. CDR3 loop: CASSLGQGVHEQYF. CDR3 sequence (DNA): TGTGCCAGCAGTTTGGGACAGGGAGTCCACGAGCAGTACTTC.

This chain links TRBV2 with TRBJ2-1, with 9 bases lining up with TRBD2. Germline CDR1 SNHLY, CDR2 FYNNEI. The CDR3 has 13 amino acids. Unmatched junction bases numbered 6, after V lost 8 bases and J lost 7 bases. CDR3 in amino acids: CASSGTSGNEQFF. The DNA of the CDR3 is TGTGCCAGCTCTGGAACTAGCGGGAATGAGCAGTTCTTC.

On this clone: Other DNA sequences within the sample encode an identical CDR3. V is TRBV20-1 and J is TRBJ2-7; no definite D call. The length of the CDR3 is 10 residues. Germline V gene sequence: CDR1 DFQATT, CDR2 SNEGSKA (reference sequence). V was pared by 3 bases and J by 2 bases, with 2 bases between. CDR3 nucleotides: TGCAGTGCTAGTCCCTACGAGCAGTACTTC. Amino acids: CSASPYEQYF.

The chain is built from TRBV5-1 and TRBJ2-7; D is unclear. This CDR3 contains 13 residues. The V end lost 0 bases, the J end lost 7 bases, and 11 bases lay between the germline ends. The germline V gene has CDR1 SGHRS and CDR2 YFSETQ. The CDR3 is CASSLDPANEQYF. In DNA, the CDR3 is TGCGCCAGCAGCTTGGACCCCGCGAATGAGCAGTACTTC.

Written as DNA, the CDR3 is TGTGCCAGCTCACCACCCCAGAGGGGGTCTTTGTACGAGCAGTACTTC. This translates into CASSPPQRGSLYEQYF. V is TRBV18 and J is TRBJ2-7, with D possibly being TRBD1 (6 bases). The V end was cut by 0 bases, the J end by 4 bases, with 16 bases between. Germline CDR1 is KGHSH and CDR2 is LQKENI. There are 16 residues in the CDR3.

This sequence joins TRBV5-4 and TRBJ1-1; D may be TRBD1 (6 bases). The CDR3 covers 16 residues. Deletions cut 0 bases from V and 0 bases from J, with 12 bases between. CDR1 and CDR2 from the germline V gene are SGHNT and YYREEE (reference sequence). Here the CDR3 DNA reads TGTGCCAGCAGCTTGGGGATCGGACAGATGAACACTGAAGCTTTCTTT. Its protein product is CASSLGIGQMNTEAFF.